Following are 18 T cell receptor beta chains from one sample sequenced in a study of cytomegalovirus exposure and HLA in healthy donors (dated by TCRdb to about 2017). Receptors were amplified or captured by the immunoSEQ multiplex PCR assay. A mixture of 60 forward primers for TCR Vbeta segments and 13 reverse primers for TCR Jbeta segments was used in the multiplex PCR. This immuneACCESS table, as held by TCRdb, lists in-frame sequences with V and J called but not all clones. Of the missing ones, under half trace to an unresolved V gene in checked studies; the others have no known cause. The sample contains more than 95,000 clones, around three quarters of them found a single time. In total, the top ten clones hold roughly 12% of the sample. The sample was PBMCs. Source of these receptors: a woman in her forties in good health and CMV-seropositive.

V and J are TRBV7-2 and TRBJ2-4; D is perhaps TRBD1 (5 bases). This CDR3 region has 16 residues. Germline V CDR1 and CDR2: SGHTA, FQGNSA. Trimming took off 5 bases at V and 6 bases at J, with 20 bases between the two ends. The CDR3: CASSPVIRESVNIQYF. CDR3 sequence (DNA): TGTGCCAGCAGCCCTGTAATCAGGGAATCAGTAAACATTCAGTACTTC.

V gene TRBV5-1 combines with J gene TRBJ2-2, with a possible D match to TRBD1 (6 bases). Germline V gives CDR1 SGHRS, CDR2 YFSETQ. The CDR3 runs to 15 residues. Between the trimmed V and J ends, which lost 5 bases and 1 base, there was a span of 12 bases. Written as DNA, the CDR3 is TGCGCCAGCAGTCGCTTACAGGGGAACACCGGGGAGCTGTTTTTT. Residues: CASSRLQGNTGELFF.

The CDR3 sequence: CASSRIAGASYNEQFF. The CDR3 nucleotides read TGTGCCAGCAGCCGTATAGCGGGAGCATCCTACAATGAGCAGTTCTTC. The genes are TRBV14 and TRBJ2-1; 9 bases are shared with TRBD2. After removal of 4 bases from V and 1 base from J, the junction contained 5 bases not matched to a gene. CDR1 is SGHDN, CDR2 FVKESK, per germline. This CDR3 is 16 amino acids long.

The chain combines TRBV6-1 with TRBJ1-6, with 9 bases aligning to TRBD1. This CDR3 is 18 amino acids long. The germline gives CDR1 MNHNS, CDR2 SASEGT. With 2 bases clipped from V and 10 bases from J, the junction kept 15 bases outside the gene matches. As DNA, the CDR3 is TGTGCCAGCAGTGAAATCGCTTGGACAGGGGCATTTGGGTCACCCCTCCACTTT. This encodes CASSEIAWTGAFGSPLHF.

This chain uses TRBV15 with TRBJ2-3; D is unresolved. The CDR3 runs to 14 residues. The V end lost 0 bases, the J end lost 10 bases, and 14 bases lay between the germline ends. Germline assignment: CDR1 LNHNV and CDR2 YYDKDF (reference sequence). The DNA for the CDR3 is TGTGCCACCAGCAGAGAGCCACCCGTAGCAGCGCAGTATTTT. This gives the protein CATSREPPVAAQYF.

CDR3: CASSLTPGQGDEQYF. CDR3 DNA sequence: TGTGCCAGCAGCCTTACCCCGGGACAGGGTGACGAGCAGTACTTC. This chain links TRBV7-3 with TRBJ2-7, with TRBD1 matching over 9 bases. The CDR3 has 15 residues. The germline V gene encodes CDR1 SGHTA and CDR2 FQGTGA. Unmatched junction bases numbered 10, after V lost 5 bases and J lost 5 bases. Based on the CDR3 plus reference TRBV7-3 and TRBJ2-7, the full variable domain is GAGVSQTPSNKVTEKGKYVELRCDPISGHTALYWYRQSLGQGPEFLIYFQGTGAADDSGLPNDRFFAVRPEGSVSTLKIQRTERGDSAVYLCASSLTPGQGDEQYFGPGTRLTVT.

This chain joins TRBV5-4 and TRBJ2-1, with 11 positions matching TRBD2. The CDR3 covers 15 residues. V lost 2 bases to trimming and J lost 7 bases; unmatched junction nucleotides: 5. The germline gives CDR1 SGHNT, CDR2 YYREEE (reference sequence). The chain's CDR3 is CASSFRLAGRNEQFF. The CDR3 DNA reads as TGTGCCAGCAGCTTTAGACTAGCGGGAAGGAATGAGCAGTTCTTC.

The rearrangement links TRBV10-3 to TRBJ1-1; TRBD1 aligns across 9 bases. The junction had 7 bases not matched to a gene; V was cut back by 4 bases and J by 4 bases. This CDR3 is 15 amino acids long. CDR1 is ENHRY and CDR2 is SYGVKD in the germline V gene. In nucleotides, the CDR3 is TGTGCCATCAGTGTCCAGACAGGGGGTGGCACTGAAGCTTTCTTT. It encodes CAISVQTGGGTEAFF.

This clone turned up a few times. The CDR3 DNA reads TGCGCCAGCAGCCCCTCGGGACAGGGGCCCTACAATGAGCAGTTCTTC. Its protein is CASSPSGQGPYNEQFF. The rearrangement links TRBV4-1 to TRBJ2-1, with 10 bases identical to TRBD1. V shed 4 bases, J shed 2 bases, and the junction held 5 bases outside the gene matches. This CDR3 region has 16 residues. Per germline, CDR1 MGHRA and CDR2 YSYEKL.

The chain couples TRBV5-4 to TRBJ2-3; 10 bases fit TRBD2. The CDR3 is 17 residues long. Germline CDR1 is SGHNT and CDR2 is YYREEE (reference sequence). J was trimmed by 4 bases and V by 0 bases; bases with no gene match: 8. In DNA form, the CDR3 reads TGTGCCAGCAGCTTGGAGGCTAGCGGGAGTCTGGCAGATACGCAGTATTTT. Its translation is CASSLEASGSLADTQYF.

V and J are TRBV27 and TRBJ1-2; D gene ambiguous. This CDR3 comprises 15 residues. CDR1 and CDR2 (germline): MNHEY, SMNVEV (reference sequence). The V and J ends lost 5 bases and 5 bases respectively, with 18 bases between them. The CDR3, as DNA: TGTGCCAGCAGTCCATCCCCCCGGTCTCATTATGGCTACACCTTC. This codes for CASSPSPRSHYGYTF.

The CDR3 is CASSLASRVETQYF. The CDR3 bases are TGCGCCAGCAGCTTGGCCTCGAGGGTGGAGACCCAGTACTTC. V is TRBV5-1 and J is TRBJ2-5; D possibly corresponds to TRBD2 (5 bases). Trimming removed 0 bases at V and 5 bases at J, with 11 bases between. This CDR3 contains 14 residues. Germline lookup yields CDR1 SGHRS and CDR2 YFSETQ.

The CDR3 DNA reads as TGTGCCAGCAGACCCCCTACAGGATCTAACTATGGCTACACCTTC. Protein sequence: CASRPPTGSNYGYTF. The chain joins TRBV2 to TRBJ1-2; maybe TRBD1 (5 bases). The CDR3 has 15 amino acids. Trimming removed 6 bases at V and 0 bases at J, with 14 bases between. Looked up from germline, CDR1 is SNHLY and CDR2 is FYNNEI.

This chain links TRBV27 with TRBJ2-2; a possible D gene is TRBD1 (6 bases). Germline V gives CDR1 MNHEY, CDR2 SMNVEV (reference sequence). This CDR3 comprises 15 residues. The V end lost 3 bases, the J end lost 4 bases, and 12 bases lay between the germline ends. In DNA, the CDR3 is TGTGCCAGCAGTTTCAGGGTAGGGGGCACCGGGGAGCTGTTTTTT. Protein product: CASSFRVGGTGELFF.

This clone was counted between two and nine times. The chain is built from TRBV5-5 and TRBJ1-4; no clear D gene. Germline values: CDR1 SGHKS, CDR2 YYEKEE (reference sequence). Trimming left V 4 bases short and J 8 bases short, with 15 bases between. The length of the CDR3 is 14 residues. CDR3 DNA: TGTGCCAGCAGCCTGGTGACACCCGGCGAAAAACTGTTTTTT. Amino acid sequence: CASSLVTPGEKLFF. The full variable domain, in which reference TRBV5-5 and TRBJ1-4 provide the parts outside the CDR3, is DAGVTQSPTHLIKTRGQQVTLRCSPISGHKSVSWYQQVLGQGPQFIFQYYEKEERGRGNFPDRFSARQFPNYSSELNVNALLLGDSALYLCASSLVTPGEKLFFGSGTQLSVL.

This chain uses TRBV27 with TRBJ1-2; 9 bases map to TRBD1. Germline V gene lookup returns CDR1 MNHEY and CDR2 SMNVEV (reference sequence). V shed 5 bases and J 7 bases; nucleotides not matched to a gene: 5. The CDR3 has 13 amino acids. CDR3: CASSEDRGSGYTF. In DNA, the CDR3 is TGTGCCAGCAGTGAGGACAGGGGCTCTGGCTACACCTTC.

Only a few counts were recorded for this clone. V is TRBV4-2 and J is TRBJ2-3; TRBD2 agrees at 7 bases. Germline V CDR1 and CDR2: LGHNA, YNFKEQ. The CDR3 is 17 amino acids. The V and J ends lost 0 bases and 5 bases, in that order; junction bases with no gene match: 11. CDR3 coding DNA: TGTGCCAGCAGCCAAGATGGAGGCGGGAGTAAATTAGATACGCAGTATTTT. Translated, it gives CASSQDGGGSKLDTQYF.

This clone was found once. In DNA form, the CDR3 reads TGCAGCGTACGACAGGGGGTGGAGACCCAGTACTTC. Its protein is CSVRQGVETQYF. The chain couples TRBV29-1 to TRBJ2-5; 9 bases are a match to TRBD1. CDR1 and CDR2 (germline): SQVTM, ANQGSEA. The CDR3 length is 12 residues. The V and J ends lost 6 bases and 5 bases, in that order; junction bases with no gene match: 4.